This T cell receptor beta chain was sequenced during a study of shared clonotypes between healthy human individuals. Regarding the study as a whole: Naive subsets typically showed greater estimated richness than memory subsets.

Repertoires were generated with immunoSEQ multiplex PCR, while TCRdb's copy carries only in-frame clones and drops some. The sample gives about 2.4 million clones, around nine tenths of which show up once; 0.13% to 0.15% is in the top ten. As concerns this clone: Its specificity is not known.

The CDR3 is 13 residues long. The germline V gene has CDR1 LGHNT and CDR2 FRNRAP. Trimming cost V 5 bases and J 7 bases; bases outside gene matches: 3. The specimen was naive CD4+ T cells sorted from blood. Subset meaning: CD45RA+ positively selected. The chain uses TRBV12-5 and TRBJ2-1, with TRBD1 matching 9 bases. The receptor's source is a man between 18 and 29 years old in good health. CDR3 loop: CASGPGTGNEQFF. The CDR3 nucleotides read TGTGCTAGTGGTCCCGGGACAGGGAATGAGCAGTTCTTC.